This note documents a single TCR beta chain sequence. Its target is not known. This sample was included in a study of beta chain features in type 1 diabetes. Study results and limitations: Patients and controls would share equally any PCR tilt toward shorter templates. Naive, central memory and Treg TCRB repertoires appeared more alike in patients than in healthy donors.

Since all of the isolated RNA was reverse transcribed, expressed TCRB transcripts were what got sequenced. About 3.57 million reads per sample were averaged for naive, central memory and regulatory samples. The data were produced by immunoSEQ multiplex PCR, yet TCRdb's version contains in-frame clones alone and is incomplete. The data hold more than 300,000 clones, with around an eighth observed a single time. The CDR3 extends over 16 amino acids. Germline V CDR1 and CDR2: SGHTA, FQGNSA. With 2 bases removed from V and 3 bases from J, the gap between germline ends came to 14 bases. V usage is TRBV7-2 and J usage is TRBJ1-5, with no clear D. The sequenced sample consisted of naive CD4+ T cells from blood. The source of this sequence is a man between 18 and 29 years old in good health. CDR3 region: CASSLNGRKHNQPQHF. The CDR3 nucleotides are TGTGCCAGCAGCTTAAACGGCAGGAAGCACAATCAGCCCCAGCATTTT.